This entry lists 5 T cell receptor beta chains sequenced from one sample in a study of cytomegalovirus exposure and HLA in healthy donors. The PCR used 60 Vbeta and 13 Jbeta primers. The method was immunoSEQ multiplex PCR; TCRdb's version includes in-frame clones alone and lacks a portion of them. The repertoire holds roughly 110,000 clones, with 77% as singletons. The sequencing sample was made of PBMCs. The receptors originated from a male donor in good health and CMV-seronegative.

This clone was observed a handful of times. The chain carries TRBV6-6 and TRBJ1-1, with 7 bases identical to TRBD1. This CDR3 region has 16 residues. The germline gives CDR1 MNHNY, CDR2 SVGAGI (reference sequence). V trimming: 0 bases; J trimming: 6 bases; junction bases outside the gene matches: 10. CDR3 in amino acids: CASSYSDRRPGAEAFF. The CDR3 DNA reads TGTGCCAGCAGTTACTCGGACAGGCGGCCGGGGGCTGAAGCTTTCTTT.

This chain connects TRBV14 to TRBJ2-7; no reliable D call. The CDR3 extends over 17 amino acids. Germline values: CDR1 SGHDN, CDR2 FVKESK. V gave up 0 bases and J gave up 0 bases, with 15 bases separating them. CDR3 amino acids: CASSQDRLTLFSYEQYF. CDR3 nucleotides: TGTGCCAGCAGCCAAGATCGACTGACCTTATTCTCCTACGAGCAGTACTTC.

This chain connects TRBV7-9 to TRBJ2-3; 14 bases agree with TRBD2. The V segment lost 6 bases and the J segment 5 bases; nucleotides outside the gene matches: 4. The CDR3 consists of 15 residues. The germline V gene encodes CDR1 SEHNR and CDR2 FQNEAQ (reference sequence). In nucleotides, the CDR3 is TGTGCCAGCAGGCGGACTAGCGGGAGGATAGATACGCAGTATTTT. Residues: CASRRTSGRIDTQYF.

The chain employs TRBV2 and TRBJ2-3, with 10 bases matching TRBD2. Per germline, CDR1 SNHLY and CDR2 FYNNEI. The CDR3 length is 16 residues. After removal of 6 bases from V and 0 bases from J, the junction contained 6 bases not matched to a gene. The CDR3 region is CASSEGLATSTDTQYF. CDR3 coding DNA: TGTGCCAGCAGCGAGGGACTAGCGACTAGCACAGATACGCAGTATTTT.

This clone has more than one count but fewer than ten. J is TRBJ2-7 and V is TRBV19; 9 bases agree with TRBD2. The germline CDR1 and CDR2 sequences are LNHDA and SQIVND (reference sequence). The CDR3 consists of 13 residues. V lost 6 bases, J lost 6 bases, and 6 bases stayed unmatched. The chain's CDR3 is CASRPGLASEQYF. The CDR3 DNA sequence: TGTGCCAGTAGACCGGGACTAGCATCCGAGCAGTACTTC.